Detailed here is one T cell receptor (beta chain). The data derive from a study of patients and donors after allogeneic stem cell transplantation. TCRdb analysed the RT-PCR reads with MiXCR anew, one entry per CDR3 protein. The profile shows some 880,000 distinct CDR3 sequences, approximately 18% of them singletons. V dropped 7 bases and J dropped 1 base, with 13 bases sitting between them. This CDR3 has 14 residues. The chain has TRBV12-3 or TRBV12-4 and TRBJ1-1; D is possibly TRBD1 (5 bases). This TCR was recovered from a human donor who was either an allogeneic HSCT recipient or a stem cell or donor lymphocyte infusion donor (not recorded which). It is not recorded whose cells these are; they may come from a transplant donor. The sequenced sample was blood, either unsorted or a sorted T cell fraction (not recorded which). CDR3 nucleotide sequence: TGTGCCAGCACCTCGGGAGGACAGAACACTGAAGCTTTCTTT. Protein: CASTSGGQNTEAFF.